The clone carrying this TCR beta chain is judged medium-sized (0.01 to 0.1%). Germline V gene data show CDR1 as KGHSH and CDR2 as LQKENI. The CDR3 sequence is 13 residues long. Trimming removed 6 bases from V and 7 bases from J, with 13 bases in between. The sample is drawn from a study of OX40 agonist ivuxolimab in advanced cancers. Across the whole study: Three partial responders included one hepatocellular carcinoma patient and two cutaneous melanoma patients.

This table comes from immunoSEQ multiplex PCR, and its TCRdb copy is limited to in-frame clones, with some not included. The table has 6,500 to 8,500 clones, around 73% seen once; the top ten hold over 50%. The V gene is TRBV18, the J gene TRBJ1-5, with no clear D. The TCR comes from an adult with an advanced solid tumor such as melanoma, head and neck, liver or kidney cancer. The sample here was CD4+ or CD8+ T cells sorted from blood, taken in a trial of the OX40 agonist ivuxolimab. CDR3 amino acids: CASSHRSSQPQHF. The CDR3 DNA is TGTGCCAGCTCGCATCGGTCCAGCCAGCCCCAGCATTTT.